The 21 T cell receptor beta chains presented below share a single source sample, sequenced in a study of Ad26.COV2.S vaccination and SARS-CoV-2 variants. Specified treatment: some 19 received Ad26.COV2.S at low or high dose, single or two shots; roughly 5 received placebo; per-sample allocation not given. Day 63 after the first injection of vaccine or placebo was the sampling time. The method was immunoSEQ multiplex PCR; TCRdb's version includes in-frame clones alone and lacks a portion of them. The sample lists a few hundred thousand clones; around 86% were seen once. The sequences come from peripheral blood, collected in a trial of Ad26.COV2.S vaccine versus placebo. The receptors derive from a person aged 18-65 years who received the Ad26.COV2.S COVID-19 vaccine or a placebo.

This clone was counted once. This chain uses TRBV6-5 with TRBJ2-7, with TRBD1 matching over 7 bases. J gave up 9 bases and V 5 bases, and 13 bases lay outside the gene matches. Germline V gene data show CDR1 as MNHEY and CDR2 as SVGAGI. The CDR3 contains 14 residues. The CDR3 is CASSPRQGPTSQYF. In DNA form, the CDR3 reads TGTGCCAGCAGTCCAAGACAGGGTCCTACGTCGCAGTACTTC.

V gene TRBV14 combines with J gene TRBJ2-7; weak D call: TRBD1 (6 bases). V lost 3 bases and J lost 2, with 14 bases in between. The V gene's germline CDR1 is SGHDN and CDR2 FVKESK. The CDR3 totals 15 residues. The CDR3 reads CASSQPRTEPYEQYF. Written as DNA, the CDR3 is TGTGCCAGCAGCCAGCCCAGGACAGAACCCTACGAGCAGTACTTC.

The chain joins TRBV2 to TRBJ1-5, with 10 bases identical to TRBD1. J lost 1 base, V lost 5 bases, and 2 bases had no gene match. CDR3 length equals 15 residues. The germline V gene encodes CDR1 SNHLY and CDR2 FYNNEI. The CDR3 reads CASSWTGGSNQPQHF. The DNA for the CDR3 is TGTGCCAGCAGTTGGACAGGGGGGAGCAATCAGCCCCAGCATTTT.

The chain links TRBV5-1 to TRBJ1-1; 7 nucleotides match TRBD1. The ends lost 4 bases at V and 4 bases at J; junction bases unmatched: 7. The CDR3 is made up of 14 amino acids. Germline-derived CDR1 and CDR2 are SGHRS and YFSETQ. The CDR3: CASSQYRDSTEAFF. The DNA for the CDR3 is TGCGCCAGCAGCCAATACCGGGACAGCACTGAAGCTTTCTTT.

The J gene is TRBJ1-5, the V gene TRBV5-5; no clear D. Germline lookup yields CDR1 SGHKS and CDR2 YYEKEE (reference sequence). V lost 2 bases to trimming and J lost 3 bases, with 9 bases between them. CDR3 length equals 14 residues. The CDR3 bases are TGTGCCAGCAGCTTAGGGCCTACCAATCAGCCCCAGCATTTT. As protein: CASSLGPTNQPQHF.

This clone has just one count. V is TRBV21-1 and J is TRBJ2-7. TRBV21-1 is described as a pseudogene. CDR3 size: 12 residues. CDR3 nucleotides: TGTGCCAGCAGCTGGGGCTCCTACGAGCAGTACTTC. This translates into CASSWGSYEQYF.

This rearrangement joins TRBV12-3 or TRBV12-4 to TRBJ1-6, with D perhaps matching TRBD1 (5 bases). The length of the CDR3 is 13 residues. The V and J ends lost 7 bases and 9 bases respectively, with 13 bases between them. The CDR3 DNA follows: TGTGCCAGCATCGAACAGAGGGGTTCACCCCTCCACTTT. The encoded protein is CASIEQRGSPLHF.

CDR3 amino acids: CASSPIGGGVYGYTF. The CDR3 nucleotides are TGTGCCAGCAGCCCGATAGGAGGGGGAGTCTATGGCTACACCTTC. V and J are TRBV7-2 and TRBJ1-2; weak D call: TRBD1 (6 bases). V lost 5 bases, J lost 4 bases, and 17 bases lay in between. Germline V lookup: CDR1 SGHTA, CDR2 FQGNSA. The CDR3 runs 15 residues. The variable domain in full, with the rest retrieved from reference TRBV7-2 and TRBJ1-2, is GAGVSQSPSNKVTEKGKDVELRCDPISGHTALYWYRQSLGQGLEFLIYFQGNSAPDKSGLPSDRFSAERTGGSVSTLTIQRTQQEDSAVYLCASSPIGGGVYGYTFGSGTRLTVV.

V is TRBV25-1 and J is TRBJ1-1; D might be TRBD1 (6 bases). CDR1 and CDR2 (germline): MGHDK, SYGVNS. The germline V and J ends were trimmed by 2 bases and 1 base, with 11 bases remaining between them. CDR3 size: 15 residues. Written as DNA, the CDR3 is TGTGCCAGCAGTGAAGGTTTAGGGGGGAACACTGAAGCTTTCTTT. Protein sequence: CASSEGLGGNTEAFF.

V usage is TRBV18 and J usage is TRBJ2-1; D perhaps matches TRBD2 (5 bases). The germline V and J ends were trimmed by 5 bases and 4 bases, with 15 bases remaining between them. The CDR3 consists of 15 residues. Germline V gives CDR1 KGHSH, CDR2 LQKENI. The CDR3 protein is CASSFAEGRYNEQFF. For the CDR3, the DNA is TGTGCCAGCTCATTCGCTGAGGGAAGGTACAATGAGCAGTTCTTC.

The J gene is TRBJ1-6, the V gene TRBV3-1 (or the pseudogene TRBV3-2); D is uncertain. Trimming took 1 base from V and 13 from J, leaving 14 bases between them. The CDR3 has 14 amino acids. CDR1 is LGHDT and CDR2 is YNNKEL in the germline V gene (reference sequence). Here the CDR3 DNA reads TGTGCCAGCAGCCAAGTTCTAGACCCTATCCCCCTCCACTTT. As protein: CASSQVLDPIPLHF.

The chain combines TRBV5-4 with TRBJ1-2; 8 nucleotides line up with TRBD1. This CDR3 spans 12 amino acids. Germline V gene sequence: CDR1 SGHNT, CDR2 YYREEE (reference sequence). V lost 6 bases, J lost 8 bases, and 6 bases stayed unmatched. In nucleotides, the CDR3 is TGTGCCAGCAAATCAGGGGGCTTGGGCTACACCTTC. Translation: CASKSGGLGYTF.

The chain links TRBV20-1 to TRBJ1-6; weak D call: TRBD1 (6 bases). The CDR3 loop spans 12 amino acids. Germline values: CDR1 DFQATT, CDR2 SNEGSKA (reference sequence). The germline V and J ends were trimmed by 3 bases and 10 bases, with 10 bases remaining between them. CDR3 region: CSASTGRSPLHF. The DNA of the CDR3 is TGCAGTGCTAGTACAGGGAGATCACCCCTCCACTTT.

This chain connects TRBV9 to TRBJ1-2, with D hard to call. Trimming left V 3 bases short and J 3 bases short, with 6 bases between. The germline V gene encodes CDR1 SGDLS and CDR2 YYNGEE. The CDR3 sequence is 12 residues long. CDR3 protein: CASSGADYGYTF. The DNA of the CDR3 is TGTGCCAGCAGCGGGGCAGACTATGGCTACACCTTC.

This clone was detected only a few times. CDR3 amino acids: CASSKEVTGGSGANVLTF. CDR3 coding DNA: TGTGCCAGTAGTAAGGAGGTGACAGGGGGGTCTGGGGCCAACGTCCTGACTTTC. The chain links TRBV19 to TRBJ2-6; 9 positions agree with TRBD1. J was trimmed by 1 base and V by 4 bases; bases with no gene match: 8. CDR1 and CDR2 from the germline V gene are LNHDA and SQIVND (reference sequence). The CDR3 has 18 amino acids. Full variable domain (rest looked up from reference TRBV19 and TRBJ2-6): DGGITQSPKYLFRKEGQNVTLSCEQNLNHDAMYWYRQDPGQGLRLIYYSQIVNDFQKGDIAEGYSVSREKKESFPLTVTSAQKNPTAFYLCASSKEVTGGSGANVLTFGAGSRLTVL.

The V and J genes are TRBV6-5 and TRBJ2-2, with 7 bases matching TRBD1. The CDR3 is 14 residues long. Germline values: CDR1 MNHEY, CDR2 SVGAGI. The V gene end was trimmed by 7 bases and the J gene end by 4 bases; junction bases not matched to a gene: 6. The CDR3 nucleotides are TGTGCCAGCAACGGGGACAGCCGCACCGGGGAGCTGTTTTTT. Protein: CASNGDSRTGELFF.

The chain is built from TRBV27 and TRBJ1-2; no firm D call. Germline V gene lookup returns CDR1 MNHEY and CDR2 SMNVEV (reference sequence). CDR3 length equals 13 residues. Trimming left V 8 bases short and J 4 bases short, with 14 bases between. CDR3 nucleotide sequence: TGTGCCAGCTCATTAGCCTCTAGCTATGGCTACACCTTC. Translating gives CASSLASSYGYTF.

V usage is TRBV6-4 and J usage is TRBJ2-3; D might be TRBD2 (6 bases). V was clipped by 6 bases and J by 2 bases, with 12 bases between them. The CDR3 sequence is 14 residues long. CDR1 is MRHNA and CDR2 is SNTAGT in the germline V gene. The CDR3 sequence is CASRTSPNTDTQYF. CDR3 nucleotide sequence: TGTGCCAGCAGGACTAGTCCCAACACAGATACGCAGTATTTT.

The CDR3 DNA reads TGTGCCAGCAGCTTGGACTTTCAGTTGGGCGAGCAGTACTTC. Translating it yields CASSLDFQLGEQYF. V and J are TRBV5-4 and TRBJ2-7; D remains unclear. V lost 0 bases to trimming and J lost 6 bases, with 13 bases between them. The CDR3 runs 14 residues. Germline lookup yields CDR1 SGHNT and CDR2 YYREEE (reference sequence).

This chain uses TRBV19 with TRBJ1-2; 9 bases are shared with TRBD1. Losses at the gene ends were 7 bases for V and 8 bases for J; bases not matched to a gene: 11. CDR3 length: 14 residues. CDR1 LNHDA and CDR2 SQIVND come from the germline V gene (reference sequence). As DNA, the CDR3 is TGTGCCAGTACCGACAGGGGGTACCTACCGGGCTACACCTTC. This gives the protein CASTDRGYLPGYTF.

The rearrangement joins TRBV6-5 to TRBJ1-1; a possible D gene is TRBD1 (5 bases). Trimming took off 5 bases at V and 5 bases at J, with 18 bases between the two ends. In germline, CDR1 is MNHEY, CDR2 SVGAGI. The CDR3 is 15 amino acids. Here the CDR3 reads CASSQGGARGTEAFF. The CDR3, as DNA: TGTGCCAGCAGTCAGGGTGGGGCTCGGGGGACTGAAGCTTTCTTT.